This entry lists 26 T cell receptor beta chains sequenced from one sample in a study of cytomegalovirus exposure and HLA in healthy donors. Data came from immunoSEQ multiplex PCR; TCRdb stores just in-frame clones and leaves some out. The top ten hold less than 9% of the sample, which has over 110,000 clones, about 88% seen once. The sample taken for sequencing was PBMCs. The receptor set was obtained from a man aged 18-30 years in good health and CMV-seropositive.

The chain has TRBV11-3 and TRBJ2-3, with D tentatively TRBD1 (5 bases). The CDR3 sequence is 14 residues long. CDR1 is SGHNT and CDR2 is YENEEA in the germline V gene. Trimming left V 5 bases short and J 6 bases short, with 15 bases between. This chain's CDR3 is CASSQHQQADTQYF. The DNA of the CDR3 is TGTGCCAGCAGCCAACATCAACAGGCGGATACGCAGTATTTT. The complete variable domain, with remaining parts taken from reference TRBV11-3 and TRBJ2-3, reads EAGVVQSPRYKIIEKKQPVAFWCNPISGHNTLYWYLQNLGQGPELLIRYENEEAVDDSQLPKDRFSAERLKGVDSTLKIQPAELGDSAVYLCASSQHQQADTQYFGPGTRLTVL.

This clone appeared a few times. This chain uses TRBV7-8 with TRBJ1-4; D might be TRBD1 (5 bases). This CDR3 region has 16 residues. Germline loops: CDR1 SGHVS, CDR2 FQNEAQ. The germline V and J ends were trimmed by 2 bases and 1 base, with 11 bases remaining between them. The CDR3 spells CASSLLGGRTNEKLFF. The CDR3 DNA sequence: TGTGCCAGCAGCTTATTGGGGGGAAGAACTAATGAAAAACTGTTTTTT.

V is TRBV27 and J is TRBJ2-3; maybe TRBD2 (5 bases). V was pared by 9 bases and J by 0 bases, with 10 bases between. CDR1 MNHEY and CDR2 SMNVEV come from the germline V gene (reference sequence). The CDR3 loop spans 13 amino acids. The CDR3 DNA reads TGTGCCAGTAGGACTTTTAGCACAGATACGCAGTATTTT. As protein: CASRTFSTDTQYF.

This chain joins TRBV6-1 and TRBJ2-3, with a weak D call TRBD1 (6 bases). The CDR3 runs to 13 residues. Germline V gene data show CDR1 as MNHNS and CDR2 as SASEGT. The V end lost 5 bases, the J end lost 4 bases, and 10 bases lay between the germline ends. The DNA of the CDR3 is TGTGCCAGCAGTTTTACAGGGTCAGATACGCAGTATTTT. Encoded protein: CASSFTGSDTQYF.

V and J are TRBV5-1 and TRBJ2-2; the D gene is possibly TRBD1 (6 bases). This CDR3 is 15 amino acids long. In germline, CDR1 is SGHRS, CDR2 YFSETQ. V lost 4 bases and J 0 bases, leaving 10 bases between the germline ends. Here the CDR3 reads CASSPGTTNTGELFF. For the CDR3, the DNA is TGCGCCAGCAGCCCCGGGACAACGAACACCGGGGAGCTGTTTTTT.

The genes are TRBV6-4 and TRBJ2-6, with no clear D. CDR1 and CDR2 from the germline V gene are MRHNA and SNTAGT. V gave up 7 bases and J gave up 12 bases, with 7 bases separating them. This CDR3 region has 10 residues. CDR3 loop: CASTVCVLTF. Written as DNA, the CDR3 is TGTGCCAGCACTGTTTGCGTCCTGACTTTC.

In DNA form, the CDR3 reads TGTGCCAGCACTAGGGGTGCTGGAAACACCATATATTTT. This translates into CASTRGAGNTIYF. V and J are TRBV25-1 and TRBJ1-3, with D possibly being TRBD1 (5 bases). This CDR3 region has 13 residues. V lost 7 bases and J lost 2, with 9 bases in between. The germline V gene encodes CDR1 MGHDK and CDR2 SYGVNS. The variable domain in full, with the rest retrieved from reference TRBV25-1 and TRBJ1-3, is EADIYQTPRYLVIGTGKKITLECSQTMGHDKMYWYQQDPGMELHLIHYSYGVNSTEKGDLSSESTVSRIRTEHFPLTLESARPSHTSQYLCASTRGAGNTIYFGEGSWLTVV.

The chain carries TRBV7-6 and TRBJ2-7; D is unresolved. The CDR3 runs 16 residues. Germline CDR1 is SGHVS and CDR2 is FNYEAQ. Trimming left V 5 bases short and J 0 bases short, with 17 bases between. The CDR3 nucleotides are TGTGCCAGCAGCACTCCCTCTGGTCGAGGCTCCTACGAGCAGTACTTC. This codes for CASSTPSGRGSYEQYF.

The V and J genes are TRBV5-6 and TRBJ2-5; 7 bases align to TRBD2. Looked up from germline, CDR1 is SGHDT and CDR2 is YYEEEE. The CDR3 loop spans 16 amino acids. V shed 3 bases, J shed 4 bases, and the junction held 12 bases outside the gene matches. CDR3 nucleotide sequence: TGTGCCAGCAGCTCGGGGGGAGTCTACTCCCGAGAGACCCAGTACTTC. Translation gives CASSSGGVYSRETQYF.

CDR3 in amino acids: CASSPAVGGTGVGYTF. Written as DNA, the CDR3 is TGTGCCAGCAGCCCAGCAGTGGGAGGGACAGGGGTCGGCTACACCTTC. The chain combines TRBV7-9 with TRBJ1-2; 10 bases are a match to TRBD1. The germline V gene encodes CDR1 SEHNR and CDR2 FQNEAQ (reference sequence). The CDR3 is made up of 16 amino acids. V lost 5 bases and J lost 8; bases outside the gene matches: 14.

The chain joins TRBV4-1 to TRBJ2-2; D not certain. The CDR3 contains 16 residues. The germline CDR1 and CDR2 sequences are MGHRA and YSYEKL. V was pared by 0 bases and J by 7 bases, with 15 bases between. This CDR3 reads CASSQESRRFGGELFF. In DNA form, the CDR3 reads TGCGCCAGCAGCCAAGAGAGTCGGCGGTTCGGCGGGGAGCTGTTTTTT.

The V and J genes are TRBV5-4 and TRBJ1-3; 8 bases line up with TRBD1. Germline assignment: CDR1 SGHNT and CDR2 YYREEE (reference sequence). Losses at the gene ends were 4 bases for V and 1 base for J; bases not matched to a gene: 10. The CDR3 has 17 residues. In nucleotides, the CDR3 is TGTGCCAGCAGCATCGGAGGACAGGGAAGATCTGGAAACACCATATATTTT. Its protein product is CASSIGGQGRSGNTIYF.

The chain has TRBV9 and TRBJ1-4, with 7 bases aligning to TRBD1. The CDR3 contains 15 residues. V dropped 0 bases and J dropped 5; count of bases not matched to a gene: 4. Germline-derived CDR1 and CDR2 are SGDLS and YYNGEE. The CDR3: CASSVGGQRNEKLFF. The CDR3 bases are TGTGCCAGCAGCGTAGGGGGACAGCGGAATGAAAAACTGTTTTTT.

The rearrangement links TRBV5-1 to TRBJ2-7; TRBD1 might be the D (6 bases). The length of the CDR3 is 14 residues. Germline V gives CDR1 SGHRS, CDR2 YFSETQ. The V end lost 7 bases, the J end lost 0 bases, and 14 bases lay between the germline ends. The CDR3 spells CASAMTGPSYEQYF. CDR3 in DNA: TGCGCCAGCGCTATGACAGGACCCTCCTACGAGCAGTACTTC.

This clone was recorded a few times. This chain uses TRBV5-1 with TRBJ1-5; D is unclear. CDR1 and CDR2 from the germline V gene are SGHRS and YFSETQ. Trimming stripped 4 bases from V and 11 bases from J, with 13 bases between. The CDR3 length is 12 residues. CDR3 protein: CASSLQSGAQHF. As DNA, the CDR3 is TGCGCCAGCAGCCTCCAATCCGGGGCCCAGCATTTT.

The chain uses TRBV14 and TRBJ1-4; TRBD1 matches 10 bases. The CDR3 is made up of 16 amino acids. J lost 5 bases, V lost 4 bases, and 7 bases had no gene match. The germline CDR1 and CDR2 sequences are SGHDN and FVKESK. The CDR3 DNA sequence: TGTGCCAGCAGCCCCATTGGGACAGGGGCGAATGAAAAACTGTTTTTT. Protein product: CASSPIGTGANEKLFF.

The chain links TRBV5-1 to TRBJ1-3, with 11 bases aligning to TRBD1. Germline values: CDR1 SGHRS, CDR2 YFSETQ. V trimming: 3 bases; J trimming: 2 bases; junction bases outside the gene matches: 4. The CDR3 consists of 16 residues. Here the CDR3 DNA reads TGCGCCAGCAGCTGGACGGGACAGGGGGCTGGAAACACCATATATTTT. The encoded protein is CASSWTGQGAGNTIYF.

The chain couples TRBV6-5 to TRBJ2-1, with 9 bases matching TRBD2. V lost 2 bases and J lost 2; bases outside the gene matches: 4. This CDR3 has 16 residues. Germline lookup yields CDR1 MNHEY and CDR2 SVGAGI. The CDR3 DNA sequence: TGTGCCAGCAGTTACAACCCTAGCGGGGCCTACAATGAGCAGTTCTTC. Its protein is CASSYNPSGAYNEQFF.

This chain uses TRBV9 with TRBJ2-3; 9 bases fit TRBD2. V lost 1 base to trimming and J lost 6 bases; unmatched junction nucleotides: 9. Germline lookup yields CDR1 SGDLS and CDR2 YYNGEE. There are 16 residues in the CDR3. The CDR3 DNA follows: TGTGCCAGCAGCGTAACCCTAGCGGGGCGGGGTGATACGCAGTATTTT. Translation: CASSVTLAGRGDTQYF.

This rearrangement joins TRBV6-5 to TRBJ1-5; unclear D gene. CDR3 size: 16 residues. Germline CDR1 MNHEY, CDR2 SVGAGI. Trimming pared 0 bases from V and 0 bases from J, leaving 9 bases between. Here the CDR3 DNA reads TGTGCCAGCAGTTACTCAGCACGTTATAGCAATCAGCCCCAGCATTTT. This sequence encodes CASSYSARYSNQPQHF.

CDR3 amino acids: CAWSVGGLAKNIQYF. The CDR3 DNA reads TGTGCCTGGAGTGTAGGGGGCTTAGCCAAAAACATTCAGTACTTC. The chain uses TRBV30 and TRBJ2-4; 7 positions match TRBD1. The V gene's germline CDR1 is GTSNPN and CDR2 SVGIG (reference sequence). V gave up 0 bases and J gave up 0 bases; unmatched junction bases: 2. The CDR3 totals 15 residues.

The V call is TRBV5-4, the J call TRBJ1-4, with D tentatively TRBD1 (5 bases). This CDR3 region has 15 residues. The ends were cut back, 4 bases at V and 0 bases at J, with 10 bases in the middle. The germline CDR1 and CDR2 sequences are SGHNT and YYREEE (reference sequence). CDR3 sequence (DNA): TGTGCCAGCAGCCCCGGGGGGACAACTAATGAAAAACTGTTTTTT. The encoded protein is CASSPGGTTNEKLFF.

The chain uses TRBV5-1 and TRBJ2-7; possibly TRBD1 for D (5 bases). V lost 2 bases and J lost 5, with 14 bases in between. The germline V gene encodes CDR1 SGHRS and CDR2 YFSETQ. This CDR3 spans 14 amino acids. The CDR3 is CASSLGVTPHEQYF. The DNA for the CDR3 is TGCGCCAGCAGCTTAGGGGTTACCCCCCACGAGCAGTACTTC.

This rearrangement joins TRBV7-9 to TRBJ2-1; unclear D gene. Per germline, CDR1 SEHNR and CDR2 FQNEAQ (reference sequence). V was cut by 2 bases and J by 7 bases, with 12 bases left in between. The CDR3 runs 14 residues. DNA of the CDR3: TGTGCCAGCAGCTTACTAGGAAAGCAGAATGAGCAGTTCTTC. Translating it yields CASSLLGKQNEQFF.

The J gene is TRBJ2-2, the V gene TRBV9, with a possible D match to TRBD1 (6 bases). The CDR3 extends over 13 amino acids. Germline assignment: CDR1 SGDLS and CDR2 YYNGEE. V gave up 6 bases and J gave up 0 bases, with 6 bases separating them. The CDR3 is CASNRANTGELFF. CDR3 bases: TGTGCCAGCAACAGGGCGAACACCGGGGAGCTGTTTTTT.

This clone was detected a few times. This chain connects TRBV2 to TRBJ1-2; D is perhaps TRBD1 (6 bases). The germline gives CDR1 SNHLY, CDR2 FYNNEI. The CDR3 runs 14 residues. V was pared by 11 bases and J by 3 bases, with 19 bases between. CDR3 bases: TGTGCCTCCAAACTCCAGGGGTTGGACTATGGCTACACCTTC. This gives the protein CASKLQGLDYGYTF. Supplemented by reference TRBV2 and TRBJ1-2, the full variable domain reads EPEVTQTPSHQVTQMGQEVILRCVPISNHLYFYWYRQILGQKVEFLVSFYNNEISEKSEIFDDQFSVERPDGSNFTLKIRSTKLEDSAMYFCASKLQGLDYGYTFGSGTRLTVV.